These 20 T cell receptor beta chains came from one sample sequenced in a study of cytotoxic CD8 clonotypes in ibrutinib-treated CLL. The repertoire was sequenced with immunoSEQ multiplex PCR; TCRdb's copy has only in-frame clones and lacks some. The data hold roughly 200,000 clones, with around 72% observed a single time. Sequenced material: PBMCs, taken after 24 months of ibrutinib treatment. Receptor source: a human donor with chronic lymphocytic leukemia.

The chain is built from TRBV7-2 and TRBJ1-1; a weak D match, TRBD1 (6 bases). CDR3 length equals 15 residues. Germline CDR1 reads SGHTA; CDR2 reads FQGNSA. V was cut by 4 bases and J by 6 bases, with 18 bases left in between. CDR3 DNA: TGTGCCAGCAGCTCCGGTCTGGGGGCGCACGCTGAAGCTTTCTTT. Its protein is CASSSGLGAHAEAFF. Drawing the rest from reference TRBV7-2 and TRBJ1-1, the complete variable domain is GAGVSQSPSNKVTEKGKDVELRCDPISGHTALYWYRQSLGQGLEFLIYFQGNSAPDKSGLPSDRFSAERTGGSVSTLTIQRTQQEDSAVYLCASSSGLGAHAEAFFGQGTRLTVV.

V is TRBV19 and J is TRBJ2-7, with 14 bases that match TRBD2. This CDR3 is 13 amino acids long. The trim removed 10 bases at V and 7 bases at J, leaving 6 bases unmatched. Germline CDR1 is LNHDA and CDR2 is SQIVND (reference sequence). CDR3 in amino acids: CATGTSGSREQYF. For the CDR3, the DNA is TGTGCCACGGGGACTAGCGGGAGTCGGGAGCAGTACTTC.

V usage is TRBV5-4 and J usage is TRBJ2-1; D is unclear. The CDR3 runs 12 residues. CDR1 is SGHNT, CDR2 YYREEE, per germline (reference sequence). With 3 bases removed from V and 5 bases from J, the gap between germline ends came to 6 bases. The CDR3 reads CASSSLNNEQFF. DNA for the CDR3: TGTGCCAGCAGCTCGTTAAACAATGAGCAGTTCTTC.

The chain couples TRBV15 to TRBJ1-2; 7 bases agree with TRBD1. V dropped 1 base and J dropped 5; count of bases not matched to a gene: 10. Germline V CDR1 and CDR2: LNHNV, YYDKDF (reference sequence). CDR3 length: 16 residues. CDR3 nucleotide sequence: TGTGCCACCAGCAGAGGGACCGGGACAGCGAGGTATGGCTACACCTTC. Translating gives CATSRGTGTARYGYTF.

This chain joins TRBV19 and TRBJ2-7; D may be TRBD1 (5 bases). Per the germline V gene, CDR1 is LNHDA and CDR2 is SQIVND (reference sequence). Trimming removed 6 bases at V and 2 bases at J, with 17 bases between. This CDR3 region has 15 residues. CDR3 DNA: TGTGCCAGTAGCCTAGGGCGACAGTTGGCCTACGAGCAGTACTTC. This gives the protein CASSLGRQLAYEQYF.

The V and J genes are TRBV25-1 and TRBJ2-7; D uncertain. The V and J ends lost 2 bases and 3 bases respectively, with 11 bases between them. The CDR3 contains 14 residues. Per germline, CDR1 MGHDK and CDR2 SYGVNS. The CDR3 loop reads CASSELGPVYEQYF. For the CDR3, the DNA is TGTGCCAGCAGTGAACTAGGACCGGTCTACGAGCAGTACTTC.

This chain links TRBV18 with TRBJ2-7; D is ambiguous. Germline CDR1 is KGHSH and CDR2 is LQKENI. V dropped 0 bases and J dropped 6 bases, with 18 bases sitting between them. The CDR3 extends over 16 amino acids. The CDR3: CASSPPSAGPFSEQYF. The CDR3, as DNA: TGTGCCAGCTCACCACCAAGCGCCGGGCCTTTCTCCGAGCAGTACTTC.

CDR3 loop: CASSLATGSNYGYTF. In nucleotides, the CDR3 is TGTGCCAGCAGCTTGGCAACAGGGTCAAACTATGGCTACACCTTC. The chain employs TRBV13 and TRBJ1-2; D may be TRBD1 (6 bases). Germline CDR1 is PRHDT and CDR2 is FYEKMQ (reference sequence). The CDR3 has 15 amino acids. Trimming took off 3 bases at V and 2 bases at J, with 13 bases between the two ends.

This clone showed up just a few times. The chain is built from TRBV4-1 and TRBJ1-2; D not resolved. The germline V gene has CDR1 MGHRA and CDR2 YSYEKL. This CDR3 has 14 residues. Trimming removed 0 bases at V and 8 bases at J, with 13 bases between. CDR3 sequence reads: CASSQDKLGGGYTF. DNA of the CDR3: TGCGCCAGCAGCCAAGATAAGCTTGGAGGGGGCTACACCTTC.

The chain is built from TRBV19 and TRBJ2-7; D could derive from TRBD1 or TRBD2 (5 bases each). Trimming removed 6 bases from V and 6 bases from J, with 12 bases in between. The CDR3 spans 12 residues. From germline, CDR1 is LNHDA and CDR2 SQIVND (reference sequence). Here the CDR3 DNA reads TGTGCCAGTAGGGGGGTCAGTATCGAGCAGTACTTC. Its translation is CASRGVSIEQYF.

J is TRBJ2-1 and V is TRBV7-6, with 9 bases lining up with TRBD2. Germline assignment: CDR1 SGHVS and CDR2 FNYEAQ. The CDR3 consists of 16 residues. The V gene end was trimmed by 2 bases and the J gene end by 8 bases; junction bases not matched to a gene: 10. CDR3 DNA sequence: TGTGCCAGCAGCTTAATAGGGACTAGCTTTATAGATGAGCAGTTCTTC. It is translated as CASSLIGTSFIDEQFF.

The rearrangement joins TRBV27 to TRBJ2-7, with 9 bases that match TRBD2. CDR3 size: 16 residues. V shed 1 base, J shed 1 base, and the junction held 5 bases outside the gene matches. The germline CDR1 and CDR2 sequences are MNHEY and SMNVEV (reference sequence). The CDR3 sequence is CASSLFASGNSYEQYF. The CDR3, as DNA: TGTGCCAGCAGTTTATTCGCTAGCGGGAATTCCTACGAGCAGTACTTC.

The chain uses TRBV10-1 and TRBJ2-1; D is ambiguous. This CDR3 contains 17 residues. From germline, CDR1 is WNHNN and CDR2 SYGVQD (reference sequence). V was clipped by 1 base and J by 0 bases, with 13 bases between them. CDR3 protein: CASSEWTTKSSYNEQFF. CDR3 bases: TGCGCCAGCAGTGAGTGGACGACAAAGAGCTCCTACAATGAGCAGTTCTTC.

The V and J genes are TRBV27 and TRBJ2-1, with TRBD2 matching over 10 bases. The CDR3 covers 13 residues. With 6 bases clipped from V and 5 bases from J, the junction kept 1 base outside the gene matches. Germline V gene sequence: CDR1 MNHEY, CDR2 SMNVEV (reference sequence). In DNA, the CDR3 is TGTGCCAGCAGGGGACTAGCGAACAATGAGCAGTTCTTC. This codes for CASRGLANNEQFF.

This clone was counted between two and nine times. The gene calls are TRBV30 and TRBJ2-2; 11 positions match TRBD2. The CDR3 is made up of 16 amino acids. The J segment lost 0 bases and the V segment lost 7 bases, leaving 7 bases of the junction unmatched. Germline V lookup: CDR1 GTSNPN, CDR2 SVGIG (reference sequence). The CDR3 DNA reads as TGTGCCTTGGACGTAGCGGGAGGGTCGAACACCGGGGAGCTGTTTTTT. The encoded protein is CALDVAGGSNTGELFF. The whole variable domain, remainder taken from reference TRBV30 and TRBJ2-2, is SQTIHQWPATLVQPVGSPLSLECTVEGTSNPNLYWYRQAAGRGLQLLFYSVGIGQISSEVPQNLSASRPQDRQFILSSKKLLLSDSGFYLCALDVAGGSNTGELFFGEGSRLTVL.

This chain connects TRBV5-4 to TRBJ1-1; D call uncertain. CDR3 size: 16 residues. V was clipped by 5 bases and J by 6 bases, with 23 bases between them. Germline values: CDR1 SGHNT, CDR2 YYREEE (reference sequence). CDR3 amino acids: CASRSLPRDRPSEAFF. The CDR3 DNA is TGTGCCAGCAGATCGCTTCCGCGAGACCGGCCGTCTGAAGCTTTCTTT.

The rearrangement uses TRBV4-2 and TRBJ2-5; D is unresolved. Germline V lookup: CDR1 LGHNA, CDR2 YNFKEQ. The CDR3 has 14 amino acids. The V and J ends lost 0 bases and 4 bases respectively, with 9 bases between them. CDR3 sequence (DNA): TGTGCCAGCAGCCAAGAAGAGTCCAGAGAGACCCAGTACTTC. As protein: CASSQEESRETQYF.

The gene calls are TRBV10-1 and TRBJ2-1, with D possibly being TRBD2 (7 bases). V lost 0 bases and J lost 15, with 12 bases in between. This CDR3 is built from 12 residues. Germline assignment: CDR1 WNHNN and CDR2 SYGVQD (reference sequence). The CDR3 reads CASSESGGAGFF. In nucleotides, the CDR3 is TGCGCCAGCAGTGAGTCTGGGGGGGCAGGGTTCTTC.

The rearrangement uses TRBV28 and TRBJ2-1; D is ambiguous. There are 16 residues in the CDR3. V was trimmed by 5 bases and J by 0 bases, leaving 14 bases between them. Germline CDR1 reads MDHEN; CDR2 reads SYDVKM. CDR3: CASSVESYYSYNEQFF. The CDR3 region has the DNA TGTGCCAGCAGTGTAGAGTCCTACTACTCCTACAATGAGCAGTTCTTC.

The J gene is TRBJ2-3, the V gene TRBV2, with 11 bases that match TRBD2. V lost 6 bases, J lost 0 bases, and 5 bases stayed unmatched. CDR1 and CDR2 (germline): SNHLY, FYNNEI. The CDR3 is 16 residues long. The CDR3 region has the DNA TGTGCCAGCAGATGGACTAGCGGGTCTAGCACAGATACGCAGTATTTT. This gives the protein CASRWTSGSSTDTQYF.